The clone carrying this TCR beta chain occurred once. Using its own MiXCR run on the RT-PCR reads, TCRdb lists one record per CDR3 protein. The table lists about 15,000 distinct CDR3 sequences, roughly 27% of them singletons. This specimen comes from a study of patients and donors after allogeneic stem cell transplantation. The CDR3 totals 13 residues. Looked up from germline, CDR1 is MGHRA and CDR2 is YSYEKL. Deletions cut 0 bases from V and 13 bases from J, with 16 bases between. Material for sequencing was blood, either unsorted or a sorted T cell fraction (not recorded which). This clonotype was sampled from a human donor who was either an allogeneic HSCT recipient or a stem cell or donor lymphocyte infusion donor (not recorded which). It is not recorded whose cells these are; they may come from a transplant donor. The rearrangement links TRBV4-1 to TRBJ2-7; D remains ambiguous. CDR3 DNA: TGCGCCAGCAGCCAAGATGGGGTCTTGAGGAGCTACTTC. Translating gives CASSQDGVLRSYF.